The present T cell receptor (beta chain) was sequenced within a study of identical twins. The CDR3 runs to 13 residues. V gave up 6 bases and J gave up 10 bases; unmatched junction bases: 6. Germline CDR1 is DFQATT and CDR2 is SNEGSKA (reference sequence). TCRdb processed the 5' RACE reads anew with MiXCR; each CDR3 protein has one entry. The table records 400,000 to 550,000 distinct CDR3 sequences, 14% of them present only once. These sequences were also reported in another study, on yellow fever vaccine responses in identical twins.

The chain recombines TRBV20-1 with TRBJ1-6; 10 positions agree with TRBD1. This receptor was identified in a woman in her late teens or twenties in good health. The sequencing sample was made of CD4+ T cells sorted from blood. Here the CDR3 DNA reads TGCAGTGCCCTCGACAGGGGGCTCTCACCCCTCCACTTT. Amino acid sequence: CSALDRGLSPLHF.